The rows below give T cell receptor beta chains drawn from one sample of a study of technical replicates of blood from several donors. Method: immunoSEQ multiplex PCR; TCRdb's copy keeps in-frame clones and lacks some. The sample contains over 85,000 clones, approximately 96% of which appear only once. The sequenced sample consisted of T cells isolated from PBMCs. These receptors were obtained from a human donor in good health. The CDR3 runs from the conserved cysteine through the conserved F or W. The D gene is left open where the match is weak. Clone size, where shown, is once, few, many, or a class for clones that have expanded.

cdr3_length clone_size j_call d_call v_call cdr3_aa cdr3_nt
13 NA TRBJ1-1 NA TRBV11-2 CASSLVTNTEAFF TGTGCCAGCAGCTTAGTCACAAACACTGAAGCTTTCTTT
15 NA TRBJ1-2 NA TRBV5-1 CASSLGFDRLDGYTF TGCGCCAGCAGCTTGGGTTTTGACAGGTTGGATGGCTACACCTTC
17 NA TRBJ1-5 TRBD1 TRBV27 CASSLIGQGARNQPQHF TGTGCCAGCAGTTTAATAGGACAGGGGGCAAGGAATCAGCCCCAGCATTTT
18 NA TRBJ1-2 NA TRBV7-2 CASSFSSVPQQGMHGYTF TGTGCCAGCAGCTTTTCAAGTGTCCCGCAGCAGGGGATGCATGGCTACACCTTC
12 NA TRBJ2-7 NA TRBV5-1 CASSPRGYEQYF TGCGCCAGCAGCCCAAGGGGATACGAGCAGTACTTC
16 NA TRBJ2-2 NA TRBV28 CASRRESSENTGELFF TGTGCCAGCCGACGGGAGTCTAGTGAGAACACCGGGGAGCTGTTTTTT
11 NA TRBJ2-7 TRBD2 TRBV29-1 CSVATSGSEYF TGCAGCGTTGCGACTAGCGGGTCGGAGTACTTC
13 NA TRBJ1-1 NA TRBV7-9 CASSQGGPTEAFF TGTGCCAGCAGCCAAGGGGGTCCCACTGAAGCTTTCTTT
16 NA TRBJ2-2 TRBD2 TRBV5-4 CASSRSGSPVSGELFF TGTGCCAGCAGCCGAAGCGGGAGCCCTGTGAGCGGGGAGCTGTTTTTT
17 once TRBJ1-4 TRBD1 TRBV5-4 CASYPGTGGGGDEKLFF TGTGCCAGCTACCCAGGGACAGGAGGTGGAGGGGATGAAAAACTGTTTTTT
12 NA TRBJ2-7 NA TRBV7-2 CASSLTAYEQYF TGTGCCAGCAGCCTCACGGCCTACGAGCAGTACTTC
15 NA TRBJ2-3 TRBD2 TRBV7-2 CASSFRGRAVDTQYF TGTGCCAGCAGCTTTCGCGGGAGGGCCGTAGATACGCAGTATTTT
12 NA TRBJ2-7 NA TRBV6-1 CASSEIRDEQYF TGTGCCAGCAGTGAAATCCGCGACGAGCAGTACTTC
11 NA TRBJ2-5 NA TRBV20-1 CSARSSETQYF TGCAGTGCTAGATCGTCGGAGACCCAGTACTTC
17 NA TRBJ2-5 TRBD2 TRBV5-4 CASWGGSGRARGETQYF TGTGCCAGCTGGGGGGGGAGCGGGAGGGCCCGGGGAGAGACCCAGTACTTC
15 NA TRBJ2-4 NA TRBV27 CASSPPGLAKNIQYF TGTGCCAGCAGCCCACCCGGACTAGCCAAAAACATTCAGTACTTC
13 NA TRBJ2-2 NA TRBV11-3 CASSFQNTGELFF TGTGCCAGCAGCTTTCAGAACACCGGGGAGCTGTTTTTT
14 NA TRBJ2-5 NA TRBV6-6 CASSSDSTRVEQYF TGTGCCAGCAGTTCCGACTCTACACGGGTAGAGCAGTACTTC
14 NA TRBJ2-1 NA TRBV6-1 CASGDITSYNEQFF TGTGCCAGCGGGGACATCACCTCCTACAATGAGCAGTTCTTC
14 NA TRBJ2-3 NA TRBV11-3 CASSLGESTDTQYF TGTGCCAGCAGCCTCGGAGAGAGCACAGATACGCAGTATTTT
15 NA TRBJ2-3 TRBD1 TRBV19 CASSIGDRGIDTQYF TGTGCCAGTAGTATAGGGGACAGGGGAATAGATACGCAGTATTTT
15 NA TRBJ2-1 NA TRBV4-1 CASSQGHRAYNEQFF TGCGCCAGCAGCCAAGGTCACAGGGCCTACAATGAGCAGTTCTTC
16 NA TRBJ2-1 TRBD2 TRBV5-6 CASSFSSGRDYNEQFF TGTGCCAGCAGCTTCAGTAGCGGGAGGGACTACAATGAGCAGTTCTTC
14 NA TRBJ2-1 TRBD2 TRBV30 CAWSLLAGGGEQFF TGTGCCTGGAGTCTCCTAGCGGGAGGGGGTGAGCAGTTCTTC
15 NA TRBJ1-5 NA TRBV28 CASSLGASGNQPQHF TGTGCCAGCAGTTTGGGGGCGTCCGGCAATCAGCCCCAGCATTTT
14 once TRBJ2-1 TRBD2 TRBV19 CASRGRETVAEQFF TGTGCCAGTAGGGGGCGGGAGACGGTTGCTGAGCAGTTCTTC
16 NA TRBJ2-1 TRBD2 TRBV7-2 CASSLAGTSGSTEQFF TGTGCCAGCAGCTTGGCGGGGACTAGCGGGAGTACTGAGCAGTTCTTC
15 NA TRBJ2-7 TRBD2 TRBV27 CASSLSGLSSYEQYF TGTGCCAGCAGTTTATCGGGACTAAGCTCCTACGAGCAGTACTTC
14 NA TRBJ1-3 NA TRBV13 CASRNRGSGNTIYF TGTGCCAGCAGGAACCGGGGCTCTGGAAACACCATATATTTT
14 NA TRBJ2-1 TRBD1 TRBV6-4 CASSDSGQGYEQFF TGTGCCAGCAGTGACAGCGGACAGGGGTATGAGCAGTTCTTC
17 NA TRBJ2-5 TRBD2 TRBV13 CASSGGELAGIQETQYF TGTGCCAGCAGCGGGGGGGAACTAGCGGGGATTCAAGAGACCCAGTACTTC